These T cell receptor beta chains were read from a single sample in a study of blood T cell repertoires in COVID-19. The table came from immunoSEQ multiplex PCR; TCRdb's copy has only in-frame clones and leaves some out. The profile shows fewer than 20,000 clones, roughly 91% of them singletons. Sequencing input: peripheral blood. The receptors stem from a human donor in a cohort sampled during active COVID-19. The CDR3 runs from the conserved cysteine through the conserved F or W. A D gene is named only where the DNA matches it firmly. A row's size may be missing; if present it is once, few, many or a size class.

>TRBJ2-5|TRBV19|TRBD1|once
TGTGCCAGTAGTGGGGGAACCGGGACAGGCCAAGAGACCCAGTACTTC
CASSGGTGTGQETQYF
>TRBJ2-1|TRBV5-1|TRBD2|.
TGCGCCAGCAGCGAACTAGCGGGAGGGCCGCGAGAGCAGTTCTTC
CASSELAGGPREQFF
>TRBJ1-6|TRBV7-5|.|few
TGTGCCAGAAGCTTAAGAGCACTCTTTTCACCCCTCCACTTT
CARSLRALFSPLHF
>TRBJ1-2|TRBV7-8|TRBD1|.
TGTGCCAGCAGCACGCAGACAGGGGATGGCTACACCTTC
CASSTQTGDGYTF
>TRBJ2-3|TRBV5-6|TRBD2|.
TGTGCCAGCAGCAGACTAGCGGGTATAGGGACAGATACGCAGTATTTT
CASSRLAGIGTDTQYF
>TRBJ2-7|TRBV5-1|.|.
TGCGCCAGCAGCTTGGCGGGGAGCTCCTACGAGCAGTACTTC
CASSLAGSSYEQYF
>TRBJ1-2|TRBV5-5|TRBD1|.
TGTGCCAGCAGCCTACGAGGAGACAGGGCTACTGGCTACACCTTC
CASSLRGDRATGYTF
>TRBJ2-7|TRBV5-1|.|.
TGCGCCAGCAGCTTCGGAGACTACGAGCAGTACTTC
CASSFGDYEQYF
>TRBJ1-3|TRBV5-6|.|.
TGTGCCAGCAGCTCCGGGATCAGCTCTGGAAACACCATATATTTT
CASSSGISSGNTIYF
>TRBJ1-1|TRBV4-3|.|.
TGCGCCAGCAGCCAAGGGGGGACTTTTACTGAAGCTTTCTTT
CASSQGGTFTEAFF
>TRBJ2-5|TRBV6-5|.|.
TGTGCCAGTAAGACAGTCCAGGAGACCCAGTACTTC
CASKTVQETQYF
>TRBJ2-7|TRBV6-5|.|.
TGTGCCAGCAGTTACTCGCGGGAAAGCTCCTACGAGCAGTACTTC
CASSYSRESSYEQYF
>TRBJ2-2|TRBV2|TRBD1|.
TGTGCCAGCAGGGGACAGGGGGCTTCCGGGGAGCTGTTTTTT
CASRGQGASGELFF
>TRBJ2-1|TRBV30|.|.
TGTGCCTGGAGTGTACGGAGAGATAGCTACAATGAGCAGTTCTTC
CAWSVRRDSYNEQFF
>TRBJ2-3|TRBV7-2|TRBD2|.
TGTGCCAGCAGCTCGCTAGCGGGGGGGTTCACAGATACGCAGTATTTT
CASSSLAGGFTDTQYF
>TRBJ2-3|TRBV6-5|TRBD1|.
TGTGCCAGCAGTTCCCCCGGGACAGGGGACTCGGGAAAGGAGTATTTT
CASSSPGTGDSGKEYF
>TRBJ1-2|TRBV7-9|TRBD1|.
TGTGCCAGCAGCCCACAGGGGGCTGATGGCTACACCTTC
CASSPQGADGYTF
>TRBJ2-1|TRBV5-4|TRBD2|.
TGTGCCAGCGGCCCGGGAGCGGGGGCCGGGGAGCAGTTCTTC
CASGPGAGAGEQFF
>TRBJ1-6|TRBV29-1|TRBD1|.
TGCAGCGTTGCGGGACAGGGTAATTCACCCCTCCACTTT
CSVAGQGNSPLHF
>TRBJ2-3|TRBV6-2/TRBV6-3|TRBD1|.
TGTGCCAGCAGTCTACAGGGGGCGGGCGGAGATACGCAGTATTTT
CASSLQGAGGDTQYF
>TRBJ2-7|TRBV2|TRBD2|.
TGTGCCAGCAGTACAAGCGGGACCGCCTACGAGCAGTACTTC
CASSTSGTAYEQYF
>TRBJ1-3|TRBV11-1|TRBD1|.
TGTGCCAGCAGTACCGGACAGGGAATGGGAAACACCATATATTTT
CASSTGQGMGNTIYF
>TRBJ2-3|TRBV19|TRBD1|.
TGTGCCAGTACTAACAGGGGTTTGAAAGATACGCAGTATTTT
CASTNRGLKDTQYF
>TRBJ2-1|TRBV7-2|TRBD2|.
TGTGCCAGCAGCTCGGGCCGCAAGGCGGGGGGGCCCGAGTTCTTC
CASSSGRKAGGPEFF
>TRBJ2-2|TRBV5-1|TRBD1|once
TGCGCCAGCAGCTTGTTAGGACAGGGCAACACCGGGGAGCTGTTTTTT
CASSLLGQGNTGELFF
>TRBJ2-3|TRBV15|TRBD2|.
TGTGCCACCGGGGGTGGGACTAGTCGCACAGATACGCAGTATTTT
CATGGGTSRTDTQYF
>TRBJ2-4|TRBV27|TRBD2|.
TGTGCCAGCAGTTTGAGCGGGGCGGAGAGCATTCAGTACTTC
CASSLSGAESIQYF
>TRBJ1-2|TRBV19|TRBD1|.
TGTGCCAGTAGTTTGTCCCAGGGGGACTATGGCTACACCTTC
CASSLSQGDYGYTF
>TRBJ1-2|TRBV19|.|.
TGTGCCAGTAATCTTGGGGGCGTCAGGGGCTATGGCTACACCTTC
CASNLGGVRGYGYTF
>TRBJ2-7|TRBV5-4|TRBD2|few
TGTGCCAGCAGCTTTAGCGCTAGCGGGAGGGCCTCCTACGAGCAGTACTTC
CASSFSASGRASYEQYF
>TRBJ2-7|TRBV6-6|TRBD1|once
TGTGCCAGCAGGCGACCGGGACAGGGGTCCCACGAGCAGTACTTC
CASRRPGQGSHEQYF
>TRBJ2-6|TRBV5-1|.|.
TGCGCCAGCAGCTCAGACACCTCTGGGGCCAACGTCCTGACTTTC
CASSSDTSGANVLTF
>TRBJ2-5|TRBV24-1|TRBD2|.
TGTGCCACCAGCGGGGGGTCGAGAGAGACCCAGTACTTC
CATSGGSRETQYF
>TRBJ2-7|TRBV19|TRBD1|.
TGTGCCAGTCATAGGGGGGACAGGGCCTACGAGCAGTACTTC
CASHRGDRAYEQYF
>TRBJ2-3|TRBV5-1|TRBD2|.
TGCGCCAGCAGCCCCGGGACTAGCGGGAGTACAGATACGCAGTATTTT
CASSPGTSGSTDTQYF
>TRBJ1-2|TRBV14|.|once
TGTGCCAGCAGCCAAGATGGAGCGGGGAACACCTTC
CASSQDGAGNTF
>TRBJ1-2|TRBV7-9|TRBD1|.
TGTGCCAGCAGCTCCCGACAGGGTCTGACTAACTATGGCTACACCTTC
CASSSRQGLTNYGYTF
>TRBJ2-7|TRBV30|.|.
TGTGCCTGGAGTGTGGGGACGGTACAGGGCTACGAGCAGTACTTC
CAWSVGTVQGYEQYF
>TRBJ1-1|TRBV18|.|.
TGTGCCAGCTCACCAATCGGGGGGGTCTCCCCCCTCAACACTGAAGCTTTCTTT
CASSPIGGVSPLNTEAFF
>TRBJ1-3|TRBV11-2|TRBD1|.
TGTGCCAGCAGCAGGGGGCTCGGAAACACCATATATTTT
CASSRGLGNTIYF
>TRBJ2-7|TRBV5-1|TRBD2|.
TGCGCCAGCAGCTTATCGGCTAGCGGGAGAAGCTCCTACGAGCAGTACTTC
CASSLSASGRSSYEQYF
>TRBJ1-3|TRBV5-1|.|.
TGCGCCAGCAGCCGGGGACAAGTCTCTGGAAACACCATATATTTT
CASSRGQVSGNTIYF
>TRBJ1-1|TRBV23-1|TRBD1|.
TGCGCCAGCAGTTTACCGGGACAGGGGGCGAACACTGAAGCTTTCTTT
CASSLPGQGANTEAFF
>TRBJ2-1|TRBV7-2|.|.
TGTGCCAGCAGCTTAGAATTAGTGGAGTACAATGAGCAGTTCTTC
CASSLELVEYNEQFF
>TRBJ2-1|TRBV12-3/TRBV12-4|.|.
TGTGCCAGCAGTTTGGGCCCGATCGCGGGGCAGTTCTTC
CASSLGPIAGQFF
>TRBJ1-4|TRBV5-4|TRBD1|.
TGTGCCAGCAGCACTGGGACAGGGAGGGGTGGGGAAAAACTGTTTTTT
CASSTGTGRGGEKLFF
>TRBJ1-5|TRBV5-8|.|.
TGTGCCAGCAGCTTCAGGCAGCCCCAGCATTTT
CASSFRQPQHF
>TRBJ1-1|TRBV7-9|TRBD1|.
TGTGCCAGCAGCTTATTAGCCAGGGGGGTCGCTGAAGCTTTCTTT
CASSLLARGVAEAFF
>TRBJ2-3|TRBV5-1|.|.
TGCGCCAGCAGCACGACTCCCACAGATACGCAGTATTTT
CASSTTPTDTQYF
>TRBJ2-2|TRBV5-6|TRBD2|.
TGTGCCAGCAGCTTGGTAGCGGGGGGAACCGGGGAGCTGTTTTTT
CASSLVAGGTGELFF
>TRBJ2-3|TRBV5-6|.|once
TGTGCCAGCAGCTTGGGGGTACGGGGCACAGATACGCAGTATTTT
CASSLGVRGTDTQYF
>TRBJ2-3|TRBV6-5|TRBD1|once
TGTGCCAGCAGCCGGGACAGGGTAACAGATACGCAGTATTTT
CASSRDRVTDTQYF